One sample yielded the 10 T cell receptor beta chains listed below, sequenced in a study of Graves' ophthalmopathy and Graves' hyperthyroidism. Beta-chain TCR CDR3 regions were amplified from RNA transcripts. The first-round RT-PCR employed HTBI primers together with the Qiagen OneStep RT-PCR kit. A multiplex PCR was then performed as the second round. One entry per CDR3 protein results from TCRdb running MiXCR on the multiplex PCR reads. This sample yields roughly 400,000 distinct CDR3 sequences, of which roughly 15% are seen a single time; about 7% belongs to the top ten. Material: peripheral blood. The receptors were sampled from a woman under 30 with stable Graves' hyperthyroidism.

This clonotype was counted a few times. The CDR3 bases are TGTGCCAGCAGTTTCAAATCGATGAACACTGAAGCTTTCTTT. Translation gives CASSFKSMNTEAFF. The rearrangement joins TRBV12-3 or TRBV12-4 to TRBJ1-1, with D unclear. This CDR3 is 14 amino acids long. Deletions cut 3 bases from V and 0 bases from J, with 8 bases between.

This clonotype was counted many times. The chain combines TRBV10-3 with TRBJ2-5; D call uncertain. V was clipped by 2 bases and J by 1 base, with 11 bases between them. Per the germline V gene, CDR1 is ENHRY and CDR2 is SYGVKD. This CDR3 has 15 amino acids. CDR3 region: CAISEPLGPQETQYF. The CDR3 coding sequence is TGTGCCATCAGTGAGCCCCTTGGCCCCCAAGAGACCCAGTACTTC.

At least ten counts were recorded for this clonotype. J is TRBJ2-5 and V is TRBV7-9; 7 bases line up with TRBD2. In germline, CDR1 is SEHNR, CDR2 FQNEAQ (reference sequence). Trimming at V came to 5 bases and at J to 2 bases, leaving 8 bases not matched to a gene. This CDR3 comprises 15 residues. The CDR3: CASSRLRGTQETQYF. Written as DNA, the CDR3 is TGTGCCAGCAGCCGACTGCGGGGGACGCAAGAGACCCAGTACTTC.

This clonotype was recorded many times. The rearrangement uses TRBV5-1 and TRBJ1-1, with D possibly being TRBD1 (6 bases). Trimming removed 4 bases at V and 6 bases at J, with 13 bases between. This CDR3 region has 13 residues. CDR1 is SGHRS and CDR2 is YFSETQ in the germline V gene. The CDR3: CASSAMGGPEAFF. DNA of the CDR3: TGCGCCAGCAGCGCCATGGGGGGGCCTGAAGCTTTCTTT.

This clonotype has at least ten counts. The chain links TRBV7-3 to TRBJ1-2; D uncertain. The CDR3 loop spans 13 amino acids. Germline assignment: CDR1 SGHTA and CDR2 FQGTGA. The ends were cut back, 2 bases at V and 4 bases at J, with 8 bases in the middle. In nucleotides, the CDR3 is TGTGCCAGCAGCTTACTAAGCGGCTATGGCTACACCTTC. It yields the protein CASSLLSGYGYTF.

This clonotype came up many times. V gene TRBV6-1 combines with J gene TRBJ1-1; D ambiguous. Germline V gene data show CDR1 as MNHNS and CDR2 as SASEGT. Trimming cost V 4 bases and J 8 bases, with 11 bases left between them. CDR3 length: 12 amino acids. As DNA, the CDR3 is TGTGCCAGCAGTGCCCGACGGCGAGAAGCTTTCTTT. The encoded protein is CASSARRREAFF.

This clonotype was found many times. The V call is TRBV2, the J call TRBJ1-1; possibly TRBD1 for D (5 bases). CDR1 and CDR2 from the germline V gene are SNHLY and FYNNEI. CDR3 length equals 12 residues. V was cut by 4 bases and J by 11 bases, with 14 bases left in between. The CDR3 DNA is TGTGCCAGCAGTGCCTCAGGGAGAGGGGCTTTCTTT. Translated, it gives CASSASGRGAFF.

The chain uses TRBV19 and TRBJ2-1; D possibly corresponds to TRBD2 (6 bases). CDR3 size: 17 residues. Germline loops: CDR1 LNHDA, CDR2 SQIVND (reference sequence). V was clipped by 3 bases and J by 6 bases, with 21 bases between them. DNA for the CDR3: TGTGCCAGTAGTATTAGGACCCCACACTCCGGGGGCAATGAGCAGTTCTTC. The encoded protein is CASSIRTPHSGGNEQFF. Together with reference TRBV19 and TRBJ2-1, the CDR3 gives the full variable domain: DGGITQSPKYLFRKEGQNVTLSCEQNLNHDAMYWYRQDPGQGLRLIYYSQIVNDFQKGDIAEGYSVSREKKESFPLTVTSAQKNPTAFYLCASSIRTPHSGGNEQFFGPGTRLTVL.

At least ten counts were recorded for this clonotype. CDR3 DNA: TGTGCCAGCAGCCGACTAGGAGAGACCCAGTACTTC. This codes for CASSRLGETQYF. The chain combines TRBV7-9 with TRBJ2-5, with a weak D call TRBD2 (6 bases). V was pared by 5 bases and J by 4 bases, with 8 bases between. CDR1 SEHNR and CDR2 FQNEAQ come from the germline V gene (reference sequence). The CDR3 runs to 12 residues.

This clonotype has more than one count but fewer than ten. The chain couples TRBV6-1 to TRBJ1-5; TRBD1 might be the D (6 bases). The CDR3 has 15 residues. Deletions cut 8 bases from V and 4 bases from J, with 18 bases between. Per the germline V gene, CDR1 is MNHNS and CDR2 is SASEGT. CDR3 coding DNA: TGTGCCAGCGGAGTGGGGGCAGGCGCTAATCAGCCCCAGCATTTT. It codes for CASGVGAGANQPQHF.